This note documents a single T cell receptor beta chain sequence. The antigen it recognizes is unknown. No base quality information exists; no much larger clone differs at one position. The CDR3 covers 16 residues, taking in both the cysteine and the phenylalanine. The DNA shown is the 48-base CDR3, in frame from base 1. The CDR1 and CDR2 encoded by the germline V gene (reference sequence) are SEHNR and FQNEAQ. V lost 5 bases and J lost 2 bases; the stretch between them is 16 bases long. For the CD8 naive samples, CD45RO-negative cells were positively selected for CCR7, yielding a CD45RA+CCR7+ population from which TemRA cells were excluded. Donors were healthy HIV-negative adults with no recently reported acute infections or vaccinations. Every donor was a Caucasian adult residing in Nashville, Tennessee, USA. Blood was obtained by leukapheresis, after which PBMCs were separated by Ficoll-Histopaque density gradient centrifugation and cryopreserved in liquid nitrogen vapor phase. Analytical flow cytometry was used to check the purity and quantity of every magnetically sorted T cell population. Genomic DNA was isolated from each sorted fraction and quantified by UV absorbance on a Nanodrop 2000c.

Using the deep immunoSEQ assay, TCR CDR3 regions were amplified from genomic DNA by multiplex PCR. Extracted genomic DNA from each cell subset was distributed evenly across all wells of several immunoSEQ 96-well plates, and each plate was treated as a replicate. For sorted subsets, about 210 ng of genomic DNA, equivalent to some 30,000 T cell genomes, went into each replicate PCR. The purified libraries were quantified using a Qubit 3.0 fluorometer, sized with a Bioanalyzer 2100, and then quantified again using the KAPA Library Quantification kit. A separate single-read 150-cycle Illumina NextSeq 550 flow cell was used to sequence each immunoSEQ 96-well plate. Under the source paper's analysis protocol: Because only junctional sequences without quality scores were contained in the immunoSEQ output, filtering matching that applied to full-length reads could not be performed. To assign V/J genes and CDR3, sequences were annotated using PyIR, a Python wrapper for IgBLAST v1.9, with IMGT germline references. Reads were removed for weak V/J assignments (E-value above 1e-6), missing CDR3, stop codons, out-of-frame junctions, or ambiguous translated residues. V3J clonotypes were defined by identical inferred V gene, J gene, and CDR3 amino acid sequence. Percentage overlap between repertoires was computed as shared unique clonotypes divided by the size of the smaller repertoire. Three approaches were used to assess repertoire richness: RTK rarefaction, the Chao1 estimator, and Recon v2.1 estimates of unobserved clonotypes. Generation probabilities for all TCRbeta clonotypes obtained by the gDNA method from a handful of donors were computed using OLGA. The table comes from immuneACCESS by way of TCRdb, which keeps in-frame sequences with V and J called. Part of the clones is missing from these tables; in studies checked, under half for an unresolved V gene and the rest for unknown reasons. The DNA gave D and trimming, while V, J and clone size come from that table. This sample holds 2 million or so clones; about 95% were observed only once. The ten largest account for roughly 1% of the sample.

The sample belongs to a study of shared clonotypes between healthy human individuals (dated by TCRdb to about 2020). In terms of the full investigation: The cohort comprised a couple of women and a few men aged 18 to 49 years. Each donor's leukapheresis produced roughly between about 0.9 and 9.5 billion PBMCs. Libraries were prepared and TCR repertoires were sequenced by different laboratories using diverse techniques, in order to increase sequencing depth and limit assay-specific biases. To estimate repertoire size and how much clonotypes are shared between individuals, the study performed deep sequencing of blood TCR repertoires from roughly five healthy adults. For each donor, CD4 naive and CD4 memory were each run on three plates, CD8 naive on two plates, and CD8 memory on one plate.

General conclusions and limits of the study: Pairwise subsampling indicated that sequencing depth was expected to affect the degree of clonotype sharing among donors. The small number of donors limited the genetic and exposure-history diversity represented. Larger estimated clonotype richness was generally found for naive subsets than for memory subsets. Clonotypes shared by all four sorted-subset donors showed higher generation probabilities than non-shared clonotypes. Incomplete sequencing was indicated by rarefaction of sorted-subset datasets, despite the large sequencing depth. About 4.5% of naive CD4, around 3.6% of naive CD8, around 2.3% of memory CD4, and around 0.42% of memory CD8 clonotypes were shared across four donors. Sampling was restricted to blood, and TCR repertoires in tissues likely differ from the TCR repertoires found in blood.

The receptor's source is a man younger than 30 in good health. The sample consisted of naive CD8+ T cells sorted from blood. The sample's cell subset or site, from its label and the paper: CD45RA+CCR7+. The V and J genes are TRBV7-9 and TRBJ2-4; tentative D gene TRBD2, with 6 bases matching. DNA sequence: TGTGCCAGCAGCCCGGCGGAGGGTGAGACCAAAAACATTCAGTACTTC. Translated, this gives CASSPAEGETKNIQYF.